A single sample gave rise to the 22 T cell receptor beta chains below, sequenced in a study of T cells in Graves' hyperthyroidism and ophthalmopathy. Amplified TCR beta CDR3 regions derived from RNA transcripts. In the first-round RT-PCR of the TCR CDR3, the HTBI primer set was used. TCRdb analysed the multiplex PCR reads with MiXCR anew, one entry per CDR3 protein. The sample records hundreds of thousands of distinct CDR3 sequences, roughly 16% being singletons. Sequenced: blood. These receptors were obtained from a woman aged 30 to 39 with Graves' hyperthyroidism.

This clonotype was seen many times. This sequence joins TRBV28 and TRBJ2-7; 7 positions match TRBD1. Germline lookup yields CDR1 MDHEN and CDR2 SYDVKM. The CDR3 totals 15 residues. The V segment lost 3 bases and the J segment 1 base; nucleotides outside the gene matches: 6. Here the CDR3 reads CASSFRGQTSYEQYF. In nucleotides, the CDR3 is TGTGCCAGCAGTTTTAGGGGACAGACTTCCTACGAGCAGTACTTC.

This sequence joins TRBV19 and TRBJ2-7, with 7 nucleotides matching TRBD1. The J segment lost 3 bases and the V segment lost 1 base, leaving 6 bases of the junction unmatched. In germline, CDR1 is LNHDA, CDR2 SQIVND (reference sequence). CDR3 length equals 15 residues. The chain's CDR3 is CASSIGPNRGYEQYF. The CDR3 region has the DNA TGTGCCAGTAGTATAGGCCCAAACAGGGGCTACGAGCAGTACTTC. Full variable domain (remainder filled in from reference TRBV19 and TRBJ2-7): DGGITQSPKYLFRKEGQNVTLSCEQNLNHDAMYWYRQDPGQGLRLIYYSQIVNDFQKGDIAEGYSVSREKKESFPLTVTSAQKNPTAFYLCASSIGPNRGYEQYFGPGTRLTVT.

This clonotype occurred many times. Here the CDR3 reads CASSLAETIAKNIQYF. CDR3 in DNA: TGTGCCAGCAGCTTAGCCGAGACGATAGCCAAAAACATTCAGTACTTC. The genes are TRBV11-2 and TRBJ2-4; no clear D gene. Germline V gene sequence: CDR1 SGHAT, CDR2 FQNNGV. Trimming removed 1 base at V and 0 bases at J, with 10 bases between. The CDR3 is 16 residues long.

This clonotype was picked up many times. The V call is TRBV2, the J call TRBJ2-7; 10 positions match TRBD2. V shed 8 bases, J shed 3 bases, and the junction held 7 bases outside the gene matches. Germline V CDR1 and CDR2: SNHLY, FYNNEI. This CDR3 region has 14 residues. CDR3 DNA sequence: TGTGCCAGCTTCGGGACTAGCGCCTACTACGAGCAGTACTTC. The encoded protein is CASFGTSAYYEQYF.

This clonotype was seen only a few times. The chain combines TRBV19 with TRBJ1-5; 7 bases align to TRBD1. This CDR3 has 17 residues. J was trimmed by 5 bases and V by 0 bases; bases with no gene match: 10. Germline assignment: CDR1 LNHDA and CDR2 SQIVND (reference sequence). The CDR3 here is CASSIDAPTGLDQPQHF. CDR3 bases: TGTGCCAGTAGTATAGATGCTCCGACAGGGTTGGATCAGCCCCAGCATTTT. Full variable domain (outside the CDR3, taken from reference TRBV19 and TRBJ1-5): DGGITQSPKYLFRKEGQNVTLSCEQNLNHDAMYWYRQDPGQGLRLIYYSQIVNDFQKGDIAEGYSVSREKKESFPLTVTSAQKNPTAFYLCASSIDAPTGLDQPQHFGDGTRLSIL.

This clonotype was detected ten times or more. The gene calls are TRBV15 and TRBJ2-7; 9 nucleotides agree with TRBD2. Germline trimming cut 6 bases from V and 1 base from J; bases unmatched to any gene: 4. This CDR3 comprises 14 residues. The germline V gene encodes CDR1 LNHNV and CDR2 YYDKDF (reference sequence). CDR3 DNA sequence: TGTGCCACCAGGCCGACTAGCGGATCCTACGAGCAGTACTTC. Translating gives CATRPTSGSYEQYF.

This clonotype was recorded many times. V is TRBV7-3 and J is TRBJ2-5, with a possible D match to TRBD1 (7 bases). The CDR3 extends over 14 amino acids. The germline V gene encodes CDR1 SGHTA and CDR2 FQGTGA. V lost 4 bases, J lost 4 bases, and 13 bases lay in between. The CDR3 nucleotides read TGTGCCAGCAGCTCCGGGGGACAGACAGAGACCCAGTACTTC. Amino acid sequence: CASSSGGQTETQYF.

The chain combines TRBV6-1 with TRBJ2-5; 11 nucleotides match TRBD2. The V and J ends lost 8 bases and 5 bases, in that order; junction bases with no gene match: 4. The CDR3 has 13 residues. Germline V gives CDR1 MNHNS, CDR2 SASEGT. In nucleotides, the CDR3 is TGTGCCAGCGGAGTAGCGGGAGGGGAGACCCAGTACTTC. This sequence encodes CASGVAGGETQYF.

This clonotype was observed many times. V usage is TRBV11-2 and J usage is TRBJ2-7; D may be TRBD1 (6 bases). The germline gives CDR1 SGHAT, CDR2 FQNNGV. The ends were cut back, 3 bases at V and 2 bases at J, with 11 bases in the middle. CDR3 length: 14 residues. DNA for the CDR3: TGTGCCAGCAGCTTGTCCAGGGGAACCTACGAGCAGTACTTC. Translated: CASSLSRGTYEQYF.

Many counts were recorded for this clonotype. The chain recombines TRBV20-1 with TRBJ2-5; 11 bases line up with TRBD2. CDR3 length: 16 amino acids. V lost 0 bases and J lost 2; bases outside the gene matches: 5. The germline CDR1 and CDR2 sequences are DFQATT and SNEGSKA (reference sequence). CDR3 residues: CSARDQTSGKQETQYF. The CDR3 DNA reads TGCAGTGCTAGAGATCAGACTAGCGGGAAACAAGAGACCCAGTACTTC.

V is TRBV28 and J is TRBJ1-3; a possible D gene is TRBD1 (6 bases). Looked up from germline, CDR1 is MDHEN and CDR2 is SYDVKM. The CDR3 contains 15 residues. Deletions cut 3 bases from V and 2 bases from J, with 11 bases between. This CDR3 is CASSFRGGPGNTIYF. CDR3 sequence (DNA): TGTGCCAGCAGTTTTAGGGGGGGTCCTGGAAACACCATATATTTT. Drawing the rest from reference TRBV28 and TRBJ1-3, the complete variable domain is DVKVTQSSRYLVKRTGEKVFLECVQDMDHENMFWYRQDPGLGLRLIYFSYDVKMKEKGDIPEGYSVSREKKERFSLILESASTNQTSMYLCASSFRGGPGNTIYFGEGSWLTVV.

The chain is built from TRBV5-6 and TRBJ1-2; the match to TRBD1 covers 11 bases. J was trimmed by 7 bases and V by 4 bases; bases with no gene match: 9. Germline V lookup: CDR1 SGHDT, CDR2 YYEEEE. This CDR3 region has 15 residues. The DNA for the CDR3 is TGTGCCAGCAGCGACGGGACAGGGGGATCGAGTGGCTACACCTTC. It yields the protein CASSDGTGGSSGYTF.

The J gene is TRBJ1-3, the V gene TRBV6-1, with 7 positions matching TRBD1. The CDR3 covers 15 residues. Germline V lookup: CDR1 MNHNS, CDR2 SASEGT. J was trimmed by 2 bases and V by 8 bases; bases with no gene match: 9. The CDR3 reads CASGEGTAAGNTIYF. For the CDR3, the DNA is TGTGCCAGCGGGGAGGGGACAGCAGCTGGAAACACCATATATTTT.

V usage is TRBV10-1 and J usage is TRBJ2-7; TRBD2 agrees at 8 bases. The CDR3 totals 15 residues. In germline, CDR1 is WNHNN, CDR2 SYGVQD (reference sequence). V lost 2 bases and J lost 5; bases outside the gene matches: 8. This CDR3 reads CASSEREGSHHEQYF. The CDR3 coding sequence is TGCGCCAGCAGTGAGCGGGAGGGGAGTCACCACGAGCAGTACTTC.

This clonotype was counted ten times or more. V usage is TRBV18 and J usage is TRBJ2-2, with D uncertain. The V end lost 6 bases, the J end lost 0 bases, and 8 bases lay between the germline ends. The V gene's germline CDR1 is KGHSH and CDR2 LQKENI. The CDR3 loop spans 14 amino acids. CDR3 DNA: TGTGCCAGCTCGTTCGACCCGAACACCGGGGAGCTGTTTTTT. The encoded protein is CASSFDPNTGELFF.

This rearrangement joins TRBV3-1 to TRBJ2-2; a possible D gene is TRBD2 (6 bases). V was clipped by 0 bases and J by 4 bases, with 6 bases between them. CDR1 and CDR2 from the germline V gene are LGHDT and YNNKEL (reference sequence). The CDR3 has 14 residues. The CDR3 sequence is CASSQELATGELFF. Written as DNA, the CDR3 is TGTGCCAGCAGCCAAGAACTAGCCACCGGGGAGCTGTTTTTT.

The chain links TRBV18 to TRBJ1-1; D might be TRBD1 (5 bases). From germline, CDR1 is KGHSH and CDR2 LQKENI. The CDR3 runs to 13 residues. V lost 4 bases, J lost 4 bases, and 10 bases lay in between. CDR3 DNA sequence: TGTGCCAGCTCACAGGGGAGGGTCACTGAAGCTTTCTTT. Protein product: CASSQGRVTEAFF.

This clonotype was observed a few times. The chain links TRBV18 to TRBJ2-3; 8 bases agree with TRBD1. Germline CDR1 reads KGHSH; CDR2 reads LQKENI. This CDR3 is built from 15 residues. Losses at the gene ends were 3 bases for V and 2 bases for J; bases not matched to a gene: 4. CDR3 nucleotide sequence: TGTGCCAGCTCACCGGGGACAGGATTCACAGATACGCAGTATTTT. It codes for CASSPGTGFTDTQYF.

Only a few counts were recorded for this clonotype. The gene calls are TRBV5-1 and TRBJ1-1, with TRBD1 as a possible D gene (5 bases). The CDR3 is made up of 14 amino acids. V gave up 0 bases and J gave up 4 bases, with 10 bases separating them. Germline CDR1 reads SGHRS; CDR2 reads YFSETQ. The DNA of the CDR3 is TGCGCCAGCAGCTTGGGCAGGGTGGGCACTGAAGCTTTCTTT. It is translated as CASSLGRVGTEAFF.

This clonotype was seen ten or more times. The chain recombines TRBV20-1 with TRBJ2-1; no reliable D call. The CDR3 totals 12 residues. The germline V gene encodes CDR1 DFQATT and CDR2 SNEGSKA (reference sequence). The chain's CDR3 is CSVLMDPLKQFF. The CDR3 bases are TGCAGCGTTTTAATGGATCCTCTCAAGCAGTTCTTC.

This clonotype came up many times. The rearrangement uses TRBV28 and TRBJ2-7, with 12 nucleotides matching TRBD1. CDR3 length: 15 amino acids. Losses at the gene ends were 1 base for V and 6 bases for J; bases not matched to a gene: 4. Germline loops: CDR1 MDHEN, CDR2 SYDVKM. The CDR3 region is CASSLFGTGGIEQYF. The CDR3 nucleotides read TGTGCCAGCAGTTTATTCGGGACAGGGGGCATCGAGCAGTACTTC.

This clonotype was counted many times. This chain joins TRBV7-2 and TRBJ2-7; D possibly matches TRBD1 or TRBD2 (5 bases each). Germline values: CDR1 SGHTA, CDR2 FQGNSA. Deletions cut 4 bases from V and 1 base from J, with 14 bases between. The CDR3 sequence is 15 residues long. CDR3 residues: CASSSTGPLSYEQYF. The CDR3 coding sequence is TGTGCCAGCAGCTCCACGGGACCCTTATCCTACGAGCAGTACTTC.